The T cell receptor beta chain described here comes from a study of blood T cell repertoires in COVID-19. Profiling relied on immunoSEQ multiplex PCR, and the TCRdb table lists in-frame clones only, not all of them. The table has about 430,000 clones, roughly nine tenths seen once; the top ten hold around 1.1%. Germline CDR1 is KGHSH and CDR2 is LQKENI. With 3 bases removed from V and 2 bases from J, the gap between germline ends came to 13 bases. The CDR3 contains 16 residues. Sequenced sample: PBMCs or T cells enriched from blood (not recorded which). This clonotype was obtained from a man aged 25 to 40 who had recovered from COVID-19. The genes are TRBV18 and TRBJ2-2; D is possibly TRBD1 (6 bases). CDR3 coding DNA: TGTGCCAGCTCACCGACCGGGACACAAAACACCGGGGAGCTGTTTTTT. Translation: CASSPTGTQNTGELFF.